This is a list of T cell receptor beta chains from one sample in a study of T cell responses to AZD1222 COVID-19 vaccine. Libraries were prepared by immunoSEQ multiplex PCR; TCRdb keeps only in-frame clonotypes and omits some of them. The sample contains over 150,000 clones, approximately 90% of which appear only once. The source material was peripheral blood, sampled on day 0 of AZD1222 vaccination. All receptors derive from an adult in good health. CDR3s include the opening cysteine and the closing phenylalanine or tryptophan. The D gene is left open where the match is weak. Only part of the rows carry a size: once, few, many, or a class if the clone is expanded.

V gene	J gene	clone size	D gene	CDR3 protein	CDR3 DNA
TRBV5-1	TRBJ2-7	.	.	CASSFYREAYEQYF	TGCGCCAGCAGCTTCTATCGAGAAGCCTACGAGCAGTACTTC
TRBV3-1/TRBV3-2	TRBJ1-5	.	.	CASSQDSRGAGSSQHF	TGTGCCAGCAGCCAGGATTCGCGGGGGGCAGGTTCGTCCCAGCATTTT
TRBV28	TRBJ1-1	.	TRBD1	CASSPPPRTGTNTEAFF	TGTGCCAGCAGCCCCCCCCCGCGGACAGGCACGAACACTGAAGCTTTCTTT
TRBV28	TRBJ2-5	.	TRBD2	CASTQAGTSGSLETQYF	TGTGCCAGCACTCAAGCCGGGACTAGCGGGAGTCTGGAGACCCAGTACTTC
TRBV2	TRBJ1-5	.	TRBD1	CASSAVTGGNQPQHF	TGTGCCAGCAGTGCTGTGACAGGGGGCAATCAGCCCCAGCATTTT
TRBV6-1	TRBJ2-2	.	.	CASSESTGAGELFF	TGTGCCAGCAGTGAATCCACTGGGGCCGGGGAGCTGTTTTTT
TRBV19	TRBJ2-2	.	TRBD1	CASTRSGQGPNTGELFF	TGTGCCAGTACCAGGTCGGGACAGGGTCCCAACACCGGGGAGCTGTTTTTT
TRBV27	TRBJ1-6	.	TRBD1	CASSLVPAGGGSPLHF	TGTGCCAGCAGCCTCGTCCCTGCAGGGGGCGGGTCACCCCTCCACTTT
TRBV18	TRBJ1-2	.	.	CASSPMDNYGYTF	TGTGCCAGCTCACCAATGGACAACTATGGCTACACCTTC
TRBV16	TRBJ1-2	many	TRBD1	CASSQSGGGGGYTF	TGTGCCAGCAGCCAATCGGGAGGGGGCGGTGGCTACACCTTC
TRBV27	TRBJ2-1	.	.	CASSLKWGASIPSYNEQFF	TGTGCCAGCAGTTTAAAGTGGGGGGCTAGTATACCCTCCTACAATGAGCAGTTCTTC
TRBV7-2	TRBJ2-3	.	.	CASSSTDTQYF	TGTGCCAGCTCCTCCACAGATACGCAGTATTTT
TRBV25-1	TRBJ2-7	.	TRBD1	CASSEYYRGDEQYF	TGTGCCAGCAGTGAATATTACAGGGGCGACGAGCAGTACTTC
TRBV19	TRBJ2-1	.	.	CASREGYNEQFF	TGTGCCAGTAGGGAAGGCTACAATGAGCAGTTCTTC
TRBV10-3	TRBJ1-3	.	.	CAISENLRGNTIYF	TGTGCCATCAGTGAGAATCTGAGGGGAAACACCATATATTTT
TRBV2	TRBJ2-1	.	TRBD2	CASSQASGTSLSSYNEQFF	TGTGCCAGCAGTCAGGCTAGCGGGACTTCCCTTAGCTCCTACAATGAGCAGTTCTTC
TRBV9	TRBJ2-7	.	TRBD2	CASSVAGLAYEQYF	TGTGCCAGCAGCGTCGCGGGACTAGCCTACGAGCAGTACTTC
TRBV14	TRBJ1-2	.	TRBD1	CASSQDQGRGLIGYTF	TGTGCCAGCAGCCAAGATCAAGGCAGGGGGCTGATTGGCTACACCTTC
TRBV28	TRBJ1-2	.	TRBD1	CASSSRTGLDGYTF	TGTGCCAGCAGTTCAAGGACAGGGTTAGATGGCTACACCTTC
TRBV6-4	TRBJ1-5	.	TRBD1	CASSDSGGRVGIQGQPQHF	TGTGCCAGCAGTGACTCAGGGGGCAGGGTGGGAATTCAGGGTCAGCCCCAGCATTTT
TRBV19	TRBJ1-5	.	.	CASSMEQGRNQPQHF	TGTGCCAGTAGTATGGAACAGGGCCGCAATCAGCCCCAGCATTTT
TRBV2	TRBJ1-6	.	.	CASSERESSYNSPLHF	TGTGCCAGCAGTGAGAGGGAGAGCTCCTATAATTCACCCCTCCACTTT